This T cell receptor (beta chain) is from a study of cytomegalovirus exposure and HLA in healthy donors. The primer mix had 60 Vbeta and 13 Jbeta primers. The data were produced by immunoSEQ multiplex PCR, yet TCRdb's version contains in-frame clones alone and is incomplete. The sample carries about 210,000 clones, 75% to 90% recorded once. Study-level findings and limits: Analyses of presence and absence presupposed an approximately uniform sequencing depth across donors.

On this clone itself: Its cognate antigen is unknown.

The source material was PBMCs. The sequence was collected from a woman in her twenties or thirties in good health and CMV-seronegative.

CDR3 nucleotides: TGTGCCACCACGTCCCCGTCTGGGGCCAACGTCCTGACTTTC. Protein product: CATTSPSGANVLTF. This sequence joins TRBV15 and TRBJ2-6; no clear D gene. The CDR3 length is 14 residues. Trimming took 7 bases from V and 1 from J, leaving 8 bases between them. Germline V CDR1 and CDR2: LNHNV, YYDKDF (reference sequence).